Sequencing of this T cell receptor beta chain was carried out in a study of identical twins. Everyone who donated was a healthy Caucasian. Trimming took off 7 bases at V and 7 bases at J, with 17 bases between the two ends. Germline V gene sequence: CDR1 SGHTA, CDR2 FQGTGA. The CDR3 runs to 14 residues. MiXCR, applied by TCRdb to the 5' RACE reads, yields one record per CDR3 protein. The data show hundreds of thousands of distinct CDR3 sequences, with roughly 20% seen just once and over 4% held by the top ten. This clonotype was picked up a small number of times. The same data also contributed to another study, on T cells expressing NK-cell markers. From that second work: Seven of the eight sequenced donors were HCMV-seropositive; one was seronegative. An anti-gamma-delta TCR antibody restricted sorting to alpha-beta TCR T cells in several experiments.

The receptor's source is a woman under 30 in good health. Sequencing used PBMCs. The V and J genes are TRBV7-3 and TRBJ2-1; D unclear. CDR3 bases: TGTGCCAGCACCCCCTCGCCCCGGACGAATGAGCAGTTCTTC. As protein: CASTPSPRTNEQFF.